The present entry profiles one T cell receptor beta chain with its context. The data are from a study of OX40 agonist ivuxolimab in advanced cancers. Profiled with immunoSEQ multiplex PCR; TCRdb holds only in-frame clones, not every one. Of approximately 76,000 clones in the sample, roughly 86% were seen once. The TCR sequence derives from an adult with an advanced solid tumor such as melanoma, head and neck, liver or kidney cancer. The source material was CD4+ or CD8+ T cells sorted from blood, sampled in a trial of the OX40 agonist ivuxolimab.

The CDR3 reads CASSNGQVLTQYF. The CDR3, as DNA: TGTGCCAGTAGTAATGGACAGGTCTTGACCCAGTACTTC. The chain carries TRBV19 and TRBJ2-5; TRBD1 matches 7 bases. Unmatched junction bases numbered 6, after V lost 4 bases and J lost 7 bases. The CDR3 contains 13 residues. Germline CDR1 is LNHDA and CDR2 is SQIVND (reference sequence).